Shown below are 27 T cell receptor beta chains from a single sample sequenced in a study of cytomegalovirus exposure and HLA in healthy donors. PCR amplification relied on 60 Vbeta primers (plus 13 Jbeta primers). Clones were read by immunoSEQ multiplex PCR, and TCRdb kept only the in-frame ones, dropping some. Of 150,000 to 160,000 clones listed, under 80% are singletons. The sequenced material came from PBMCs. Source of these receptors: a man aged 30 to 39 in good health and CMV-seronegative.

CDR3 amino acids: CASSIAGGAYEQYF. CDR3 DNA sequence: TGTGCCAGTAGTATTGCTGGGGGGGCCTACGAGCAGTACTTC. V usage is TRBV19 and J usage is TRBJ2-7, with 7 bases lining up with TRBD2. This CDR3 comprises 14 residues. V shed 3 bases and J 2 bases; nucleotides not matched to a gene: 4. Germline assignment: CDR1 LNHDA and CDR2 SQIVND (reference sequence).

J is TRBJ2-5 and V is TRBV5-1; TRBD2 might be the D (5 bases). CDR1 and CDR2 (germline): SGHRS, YFSETQ. The V and J ends lost 0 bases and 3 bases respectively, with 9 bases between them. CDR3 length: 14 amino acids. CDR3 amino acids: CASSLAGVEETQYF. For the CDR3, the DNA is TGCGCCAGCAGCTTGGCCGGGGTAGAAGAGACCCAGTACTTC.

This clone appeared a few times. The J gene is TRBJ2-1, the V gene TRBV7-9; 12 bases match TRBD2. Germline V gene data show CDR1 as SEHNR and CDR2 as FQNEAQ (reference sequence). Germline trimming cut 3 bases from V and 4 bases from J; bases unmatched to any gene: 4. The CDR3 sequence is 16 residues long. The CDR3 DNA sequence: TGTGCCAGCAGCTTCGGGACTAGCGGGCGATACAATGAGCAGTTCTTC. Translated, it gives CASSFGTSGRYNEQFF.

The chain employs TRBV6-1 and TRBJ2-1, with 8 nucleotides matching TRBD2. This CDR3 spans 15 amino acids. The germline V gene has CDR1 MNHNS and CDR2 SASEGT. The junction had 6 bases not matched to a gene; V was cut back by 5 bases and J by 3 bases. CDR3 sequence: CASSLTGTSYNEQFF. CDR3 nucleotide sequence: TGTGCCAGCAGTTTAACCGGGACTAGCTACAATGAGCAGTTCTTC.

The table lists this clone with a few counts. This chain uses TRBV7-8 with TRBJ2-3; D ambiguous. Germline CDR1 and CDR2: SGHVS and FQNEAQ. V lost 1 base, J lost 3 bases, and 5 bases lay in between. The CDR3 totals 13 residues. The CDR3 DNA sequence: TGTGCCAGCAGCTTAGATAGTACAGATACGCAGTATTTT. Protein product: CASSLDSTDTQYF.

The V and J genes are TRBV14 and TRBJ1-4; the D gene is possibly TRBD1 (6 bases). In germline, CDR1 is SGHDN, CDR2 FVKESK. Trimming took off 0 bases at V and 4 bases at J, with 15 bases between the two ends. The CDR3 spans 17 residues. The CDR3 sequence: CASSQEWSRGGNEKLFF. For the CDR3, the DNA is TGTGCCAGCAGCCAAGAATGGAGCAGGGGTGGTAATGAAAAACTGTTTTTT.

The chain recombines TRBV7-3 with TRBJ1-1, with 7 bases lining up with TRBD1. The V gene end was trimmed by 5 bases and the J gene end by 0 bases; junction bases not matched to a gene: 6. The CDR3 is made up of 15 amino acids. CDR1 and CDR2 from the germline V gene are SGHTA and FQGTGA. The CDR3, as DNA: TGTGCCAGCAGCAAGACAGGGCCTATGAACACTGAAGCTTTCTTT. It yields the protein CASSKTGPMNTEAFF.

The chain couples TRBV7-7 to TRBJ2-5; weak D call: TRBD1 (6 bases). The CDR3 is made up of 15 amino acids. The V and J ends lost 6 bases and 4 bases respectively, with 18 bases between them. Germline V gene data show CDR1 as SSHAT and CDR2 as FNYEAQ (reference sequence). The CDR3 bases are TGTGCCAGCAGTCCCCAGGGGTCCCGAGGAGAGACCCAGTACTTC. Its protein is CASSPQGSRGETQYF.

The V call is TRBV15, the J call TRBJ2-2; possible D gene TRBD2, 7 bases. Germline loops: CDR1 LNHNV, CDR2 YYDKDF (reference sequence). The V end lost 0 bases, the J end lost 6 bases, and 14 bases lay between the germline ends. The CDR3 is 16 residues long. The CDR3 loop is CATSRDSAGAAGELFF. The CDR3 DNA is TGTGCCACCAGCAGAGATTCGGCGGGGGCGGCCGGGGAGCTGTTTTTT.

This rearrangement joins TRBV7-3 to TRBJ2-3, with 16 nucleotides matching TRBD2. Germline V gene sequence: CDR1 SGHTA, CDR2 FQGTGA. Trimming at V came to 5 bases and at J to 6 bases, leaving 17 bases not matched to a gene. The CDR3 totals 20 residues. This chain's CDR3 is CASSGLPGLAGGREFDTQYF. CDR3 sequence (DNA): TGTGCCAGCAGCGGACTACCGGGACTAGCGGGGGGGCGGGAGTTTGATACGCAGTATTTT.

The chain joins TRBV5-6 to TRBJ2-7, with TRBD1 matching over 7 bases. There are 15 residues in the CDR3. CDR1 and CDR2 (germline): SGHDT, YYEEEE. J was trimmed by 2 bases and V by 4 bases; bases with no gene match: 9. The CDR3 spells CASSPPTGKTYEQYF. The CDR3 bases are TGTGCCAGCAGCCCACCGACAGGGAAGACCTACGAGCAGTACTTC.

The chain has TRBV28 and TRBJ2-7, with a tentative D call TRBD1 (6 bases). V gave up 7 bases and J gave up 6 bases, with 19 bases separating them. The CDR3 extends over 14 amino acids. Germline loops: CDR1 MDHEN, CDR2 SYDVKM. This CDR3 reads CASKLGGLTTEQYF. The CDR3 DNA follows: TGTGCCAGCAAACTAGGGGGTCTAACAACCGAGCAGTACTTC.

The chain employs TRBV7-8 and TRBJ2-7; a weak D match, TRBD1 (6 bases). CDR1 is SGHVS, CDR2 FQNEAQ, per germline. The ends were cut back, 5 bases at V and 2 bases at J, with 10 bases in the middle. The CDR3 loop spans 13 amino acids. In DNA, the CDR3 is TGTGCCAGCAGCCCGGACAGCCCCTACGAGCAGTACTTC. Translating it yields CASSPDSPYEQYF.

The V call is TRBV5-6, the J call TRBJ1-1; TRBD1 matches 7 bases. J was trimmed by 8 bases and V by 4 bases; bases with no gene match: 11. Germline V gives CDR1 SGHDT, CDR2 YYEEEE. The CDR3 consists of 14 residues. The DNA for the CDR3 is TGTGCCAGCAGCCAACAGGGGCTAGGGGGGGAAGCTTTCTTT. This translates into CASSQQGLGGEAFF.

This rearrangement joins TRBV5-6 to TRBJ2-1; weak D call: TRBD2 (5 bases). V lost 4 bases, J lost 8 bases, and 13 bases lay in between. Germline CDR1 SGHDT, CDR2 YYEEEE. This CDR3 is 13 amino acids long. CDR3 in DNA: TGTGCCAGCAGCCCATCGGGGTTCGATGAGCAGTTCTTC. Protein: CASSPSGFDEQFF.

The chain uses TRBV5-4 and TRBJ2-5; possibly TRBD2 for D (5 bases). The CDR3 totals 14 residues. Trimming cost V 4 bases and J 1 base, with 11 bases left between them. Looked up from germline, CDR1 is SGHNT and CDR2 is YYREEE (reference sequence). The CDR3 DNA follows: TGTGCCAGCAGCCCCGGACTTGCCCAAGAGACCCAGTACTTC. Translated, it gives CASSPGLAQETQYF.

CDR3 amino acids: CASGRGQGTNEQFF. CDR3 coding DNA: TGTGCCAGCGGCCGAGGACAAGGTACTAATGAGCAGTTCTTC. This chain connects TRBV7-9 to TRBJ2-1, with D possibly TRBD1 on 5 matching bases. CDR1 SEHNR and CDR2 FQNEAQ come from the germline V gene (reference sequence). This CDR3 has 14 residues. Between the trimmed V and J ends, which lost 8 bases and 7 bases, there was a span of 18 bases.

The V gene is TRBV4-3, the J gene TRBJ2-7, with TRBD1 matching 8 bases. Germline-derived CDR1 and CDR2 are LGHNA and YSLEER. CDR3 length equals 17 residues. Unmatched junction bases numbered 10, after V lost 1 base and J lost 2 bases. This chain's CDR3 is CASSQVYQGAKTYEQYF. The CDR3 region has the DNA TGCGCCAGCAGCCAAGTTTATCAGGGGGCCAAAACCTACGAGCAGTACTTC.

This clone was observed a few times. The chain has TRBV7-9 and TRBJ2-2; no clear D gene. There are 13 residues in the CDR3. CDR1 is SEHNR, CDR2 FQNEAQ, per germline (reference sequence). Trimming stripped 5 bases from V and 7 bases from J, with 11 bases between. The CDR3 DNA is TGTGCCAGCAGCCCTTCCCCAGTCGGGGAGCTGTTTTTT. Translating gives CASSPSPVGELFF. Combining the CDR3 with reference TRBV7-9 and TRBJ2-2 gives the whole variable domain DTGVSQNPRHKITKRGQNVTFRCDPISEHNRLYWYRQTLGQGPEFLTYFQNEAQLEKSRLLSDRFSAERPKGSFSTLEIQRTEQGDSAMYLCASSPSPVGELFFGEGSRLTVL.

The V call is TRBV28, the J call TRBJ1-2; 11 nucleotides agree with TRBD1. The CDR3 contains 13 residues. The V gene end was trimmed by 6 bases and the J gene end by 12 bases; junction bases not matched to a gene: 9. Germline CDR1 is MDHEN and CDR2 is SYDVKM. The DNA for the CDR3 is TGTGCCAGCAGCACCGCCGGACAGGGGGCAAACACCTTC. This sequence encodes CASSTAGQGANTF.

This clone appeared a few times. Here the CDR3 DNA reads TGTGCCAGCAGCCCGGCAGGAGAGACCCAGTACTTC. It is translated as CASSPAGETQYF. The chain uses TRBV7-2 and TRBJ2-5; D is undetermined. Germline lookup yields CDR1 SGHTA and CDR2 FQGNSA. CDR3 length: 12 residues. V lost 5 bases to trimming and J lost 4 bases, with 8 bases between them.

The chain links TRBV28 to TRBJ2-1, with TRBD2 matching 11 bases. The CDR3 is 14 residues long. Germline V gives CDR1 MDHEN, CDR2 SYDVKM. V trimming: 8 bases; J trimming: 7 bases; junction bases outside the gene matches: 7. CDR3 sequence (DNA): TGTGCCAGCGGTAGCGGGGGGGCGTGGAATGAGCAGTTCTTC. It specifies CASGSGGAWNEQFF.

The chain recombines TRBV10-3 with TRBJ2-7; D may be TRBD1 (5 bases). Germline V gene sequence: CDR1 ENHRY, CDR2 SYGVKD. Between the trimmed V and J ends, which lost 6 bases and 0 bases, there was a span of 18 bases. This CDR3 region has 16 residues. CDR3 region: CAISPLTVNLSYEQYF. The CDR3, as DNA: TGTGCCATCAGCCCCTTGACAGTCAACCTCTCCTACGAGCAGTACTTC.

This sequence joins TRBV9 and TRBJ2-3; perhaps TRBD2 as D (6 bases). The CDR3 is made up of 15 amino acids. V dropped 5 bases and J dropped 1 base, with 14 bases sitting between them. Germline loops: CDR1 SGDLS, CDR2 YYNGEE. For the CDR3, the DNA is TGTGCCAGCAGTGCCGGCGGGACTGGCACAGATACGCAGTATTTT. This sequence encodes CASSAGGTGTDTQYF.

The V gene is TRBV6-5, the J gene TRBJ2-5; possible D gene TRBD1, 6 bases. V was pared by 6 bases and J by 4 bases, with 18 bases between. From germline, CDR1 is MNHEY and CDR2 SVGAGI. The CDR3 is 15 residues long. CDR3 DNA sequence: TGTGCCAGCAGCGACAAGGGGGTTTACGGAGAGACCCAGTACTTC. It codes for CASSDKGVYGETQYF.

Concerning this clone itself: Germline and junction disagree at one end, which may indicate a read error. The chain uses TRBV10-2 and TRBJ1-2; the D gene is possibly TRBD1 (5 bases). This CDR3 has 13 residues. The germline V gene has CDR1 WSHSY and CDR2 SAAADI. CDR3 coding DNA: TGCGCCAGCAGTGATCGGGGGGACTATGGCTACCCCTTC. Residues: CASSDRGDYGYPF.

This clone has more than one count but fewer than ten. CDR3 sequence (DNA): TGTGCCAGCAGCTTGGGTGGCCAGGGTGAAAAACTGTTTTTT. It yields the protein CASSLGGQGEKLFF. The J gene is TRBJ1-4, the V gene TRBV5-6; tentatively, D is TRBD1 (5 bases). Germline values: CDR1 SGHDT, CDR2 YYEEEE. The V gene lost 0 bases and the J gene lost 7 bases, with 10 bases spanning the gap. The CDR3 has 14 amino acids.